There are a few counts of the clone carrying this T cell receptor beta chain. The target antigen is unknown. These data are taken from a study of spatial heterogeneity in lung cancer. Study-level points and caveats: Tumor mutation count correlated with how many alpha and beta TCRs expanded intratumorally.

Trimming removed 3 bases from V and 3 bases from J, with 9 bases in between. CDR1 is MNHEY and CDR2 is SMNVEV in the germline V gene (reference sequence). The CDR3 has 14 amino acids. Time point described: sample taken at primary tumor resection. The authors sequenced whole RNA from tumor, nontumor lung or frozen PBMC without sorting. TCRdb redid the calling of the 5' RACE reads with MiXCR, one entry per CDR3 protein. This sample has 5,500 to 8,000 distinct CDR3 sequences, with around 15% found just once. The sample here was lung tumor tissue, taken at surgery. The TCR originated in a male donor with early-stage non-small cell lung cancer. The V and J genes are TRBV27 and TRBJ1-5; D unresolved. The DNA of the CDR3 is TGTGCCAGCAGTTTGGGTAGCCTCAATCAGCCCCAGCATTTT. Protein: CASSLGSLNQPQHF.